The clone carrying this T cell receptor beta chain turned up a few times. The sample originates from a study of blood T cells in healthy people across ages. CDR1 and CDR2 (germline): SEHNR, FQNEAQ (reference sequence). This CDR3 is 17 amino acids long. V shed 1 base and J shed 2 bases, with 17 bases lying between them. The use of a sample-barcoded 5' primer and a J-beta primer mix characterized a second PCR of about 6 to 12 cycles. TCRdb re-analysed the 5' RACE reads in MiXCR, keeping a single row per CDR3 protein. The sample yields more than 900,000 distinct CDR3 sequences, 25% to 30% seen once. The data also belong to a second study, concerning T cells of mothers and their children.

Sequencing was performed on blood. The sequence derives from a woman between 40 and 50 years old in good health. This chain joins TRBV7-9 and TRBJ2-5; possibly TRBD2 for D (5 bases). Written as DNA, the CDR3 is TGTGCCAGCAGCTTAGGCGGGTGGGGTGGGCTACAAGAGACCCAGTACTTC. Translation: CASSLGGWGGLQETQYF.